This is a list of T cell receptor beta chains from one sample in a study of T cell repertoires in cytomegalovirus infection. No antigens are known for them. Via MiXCR, TCRdb re-called the reads, giving one row per CDR3 protein. The sample includes hundreds of thousands of distinct CDR3 sequences, approximately 32% of them seen just once. The sequencing used cultured CD8+ T cells from PBMCs, collected from culture after CMV antigen stimulation. All receptors come from a human donor in good health (CMV status not recorded). Some clones in this sample may be carry-over from other donors' samples. CDR3s include the opening cysteine and the closing phenylalanine or tryptophan. A clone size is listed for some rows: how often the clone was seen (once, few, many), or a class if it is expanded.

clone_size j_call v_call cdr3_aa
once TRBJ1-4 TRBV5-1 CVSSLGGRTTRTELFF
few TRBJ2-5 TRBV7-7 CASSHRTGTETQYF
- TRBJ2-2 TRBV14 CASSQPPGSVEDNTGELFF
many TRBJ2-7 TRBV7-6 CASSSLLGRSFEQYF
- TRBJ2-7 TRBV7-6 CASSLRLDRVYEQYF
few TRBJ2-1 TRBV14 CASSQGQGPYNEQFF
- TRBJ2-7 TRBV2 CASSERTSGFYEQYF
- TRBJ2-1 TRBV7-9 CASSRPGGRFDEQFF
- TRBJ1-2 TRBV24-1 CATSDSDSAAYGYTF
- TRBJ2-7 TRBV25-1 CASSEFLADSSYEQYF
- TRBJ2-1 TRBV19 CASSRWVSTYNEQFF
- TRBJ1-5 TRBV7-8 CASSLGLLGAAQHF
- TRBJ1-4 TRBV7-6 CASSLGTVATEKLFF
- TRBJ2-1 TRBV6-5 CATAGDLSNEQFF
- TRBJ2-1 TRBV10-3 CAISEGGYNEQFF
once TRBJ1-5 TRBV19 CASSMDPGGYQPQHF
few TRBJ2-1 TRBV7-9 CANSRGQSLNEQFF
many TRBJ1-1 TRBV7-8 CASSVRGSKNTEAFF
few TRBJ2-6 TRBV19 CASSPFGGANVLTF
- TRBJ2-5 TRBV12-3/TRBV12-4 CASTRTGTKTQYF
few TRBJ1-2 TRBV19 CASSNWDTARYGYTF
- TRBJ2-2 TRBV5-1 CASSFTSGASTGELFF
- TRBJ2-2 TRBV5-5 CASSLWMLTSGGLWELFF
few TRBJ1-4 TRBV6-1 CASSPRGGQTNEKLFF
- TRBJ2-2 TRBV6-2/TRBV6-3 CAIWTRRNTGELFF
- TRBJ2-7 TRBV29-1 CSVGLADYEQYF
- TRBJ2-1 TRBV4-1 CASSHHWRSSYNEQFF
many TRBJ1-2 TRBV28 CASSLSRLGQGNYGYTF
- TRBJ1-1 TRBV28 CASSLPDRVGTEAFF
few TRBJ1-1 TRBV6-1 CASSFNSYTEAFF
- TRBJ1-1 TRBV6-5 CASSYRLVPRTMNTEAFF
many TRBJ2-1 TRBV7-2 CAIPWASTHNEQFF
many TRBJ2-5 TRBV7-2 CASSPWTSGGETQYF
- TRBJ2-3 TRBV27 CASSLVRGQRTDTQYF
- TRBJ1-6 TRBV6-2/TRBV6-3 CASRPGAYNSPLHF
- TRBJ2-3 TRBV28 CASSDWEDTHYF
- TRBJ2-1 TRBV14 CASSQDTSGINEQFF
- TRBJ2-7 TRBV7-9 CASSSDSPHEQYF
- TRBJ2-3 TRBV7-6 CASTRTNGDTDTQYF
- TRBJ1-3 TRBV3-1 CASSARDRSSGNTIYF
- TRBJ2-1 TRBV19 CASNQGEDEQFF
- TRBJ2-5 TRBV5-4 CASSFREEETQYF
few TRBJ2-3 TRBV18 CASSATGQRGTDTQYF
many TRBJ2-1 TRBV7-9 CASSTGTSGAGDEQFF
- TRBJ2-1 TRBV29-1 CSVEGENEQFF
many TRBJ1-1 TRBV6-1 CASSEGDRQNTEAFF
- TRBJ2-5 TRBV7-9 CASSLAPLALLGTQYF
- TRBJ2-1 TRBV10-3 CAIRDGVTADDEQFF
many TRBJ2-1 TRBV5-4 CASSLAGRSGGAGNEQFF
- TRBJ2-3 TRBV15 CATLGPASTDTQYF
- TRBJ2-7 TRBV7-9 CASSQDKAGDYEQYF
many TRBJ1-1 TRBV5-6 CASSSGAGNTEAFF
few TRBJ1-1 TRBV6-5 CATSRGNTEAFF
- TRBJ2-5 TRBV6-2/TRBV6-3 CASSYSYSLWQETQYF
- TRBJ1-2 TRBV6-6 CASSYSNLGVGYTF
- TRBJ1-2 TRBV7-8 CASSPSTGGLQGYTF
- TRBJ2-3 TRBV15 CATSRDPIADTQYF